Each of the 19 T cell receptor beta chains below was sequenced from the same sample in a study of beta chain features in type 1 diabetes. Every isolated RNA sample was fully reverse transcribed, so sequencing captured expressed TCRB transcripts. Repertoires were generated with immunoSEQ multiplex PCR, while TCRdb's copy carries only in-frame clones and drops some. The sample has about 230,000 clones, over 7.5% seen once; the top ten hold 0.034%. Sample: naive CD4+ T cells from blood. These TCRs come from a woman between 18 and 30 years old in good health.

Details on this clone: At the DNA level, this CDR3 is encoded by other sequences in the same sample as well. CDR3 DNA: TGTGCCAGCAGCGAAGGGACAGGGCTGCTCAATCAGCCCCAGCATTTT. As protein: CASSEGTGLLNQPQHF. V gene TRBV7-9 combines with J gene TRBJ1-5, with TRBD1 matching over 9 bases. Trimming took 5 bases from V and 3 from J; bases not matched to a gene: 8. This CDR3 has 16 amino acids. Per germline, CDR1 SEHNR and CDR2 FQNEAQ (reference sequence).

The chain couples TRBV30 to TRBJ2-5; TRBD2 matches 10 bases. Losses at the gene ends were 0 bases for V and 4 bases for J; bases not matched to a gene: 5. This CDR3 has 15 amino acids. CDR1 and CDR2 from the germline V gene are GTSNPN and SVGIG (reference sequence). The CDR3 is CAWSVHSGGPETQYF. The CDR3 DNA reads as TGTGCCTGGAGTGTACATAGCGGGGGGCCAGAGACCCAGTACTTC.

This clone was detected only a few times. This chain links TRBV7-2 with TRBJ2-7; TRBD2 might be the D (5 bases). The CDR3 sequence is 14 residues long. V was cut by 0 bases and J by 5 bases, with 11 bases left in between. Germline CDR1 SGHTA, CDR2 FQGNSA. The DNA of the CDR3 is TGTGCCAGCAGCTTAGCGGGAGCGGCCCACGAGCAGTACTTC. It yields the protein CASSLAGAAHEQYF.

This chain connects TRBV4-1 to TRBJ2-7; D is possibly TRBD1 (6 bases). Looked up from germline, CDR1 is MGHRA and CDR2 is YSYEKL. Trimming stripped 5 bases from V and 4 bases from J, with 18 bases between. CDR3 size: 15 residues. CDR3 region: CASSFTGDTSYEQYF. The DNA of the CDR3 is TGCGCCAGCAGCTTTACCGGGGACACCAGTTACGAGCAGTACTTC.

In its sample, this clone was seen a few times. The chain recombines TRBV7-3 with TRBJ2-3; weak D call: TRBD2 (5 bases). Looked up from germline, CDR1 is SGHTA and CDR2 is FQGTGA. The CDR3 sequence is 15 residues long. Trimming left V 0 bases short and J 9 bases short, with 16 bases between. This CDR3 is CASSLTRAAADTQYF. In DNA form, the CDR3 reads TGTGCCAGCAGCTTAACGCGGGCCGCGGCGGACACGCAGTATTTT.

This clone showed up just a few times. This chain connects TRBV29-1 to TRBJ1-2; D gene unclear. Per the germline V gene, CDR1 is SQVTM and CDR2 is ANQGSEA. The V and J ends lost 6 bases and 1 base respectively, with 15 bases between them. This CDR3 is 14 amino acids long. DNA of the CDR3: TGCAGCGTAGGAACGCGGGAGTTTAACTATGGCTACACCTTC. It codes for CSVGTREFNYGYTF.

This rearrangement joins TRBV18 to TRBJ2-1; 10 bases line up with TRBD2. Germline V gives CDR1 KGHSH, CDR2 LQKENI. Unmatched junction bases numbered 7, after V lost 5 bases and J lost 0 bases. The CDR3 spans 17 residues. The CDR3 coding sequence is TGTGCCAGCTCATTTCCAATAGCGGGAGGCTCCTACAATGAGCAGTTCTTC. Its translation: CASSFPIAGGSYNEQFF.

This clone turned up a few times. V gene TRBV5-6 combines with J gene TRBJ2-1, with unresolved D. In germline, CDR1 is SGHDT, CDR2 YYEEEE. Trimming removed 2 bases at V and 7 bases at J, with 16 bases between. The CDR3 is 15 amino acids. CDR3 in amino acids: CASSLDPGPDNEQFF. The CDR3 nucleotides read TGTGCCAGCAGCTTAGATCCTGGCCCCGATAATGAGCAGTTCTTC.

The J gene is TRBJ2-7, the V gene TRBV18; a possible D gene is TRBD1 (8 bases). V lost 3 bases and J 2 bases, leaving 20 bases between the germline ends. Per the germline V gene, CDR1 is KGHSH and CDR2 is LQKENI. This CDR3 is 17 amino acids long. The CDR3 DNA is TGTGCCAGCTCACCGGGGGGGGGACAGGTCCCTACCTACGAGCAGTACTTC. Translation: CASSPGGGQVPTYEQYF.

This clone was observed a handful of times. This chain uses TRBV9 with TRBJ2-6; D ambiguous. The CDR3 consists of 18 residues. Germline V CDR1 and CDR2: SGDLS, YYNGEE. V was clipped by 4 bases and J by 1 base, with 18 bases between them. CDR3 DNA sequence: TGTGCCAGCAGCCCCCCCAGGCAGCCAACGTCTGGGGCCAACGTCCTGACTTTC. Amino acids: CASSPPRQPTSGANVLTF.

This rearrangement joins TRBV28 to TRBJ1-1; 8 bases are a match to TRBD1. This CDR3 is 16 amino acids long. Germline V gene data show CDR1 as MDHEN and CDR2 as SYDVKM. The V and J ends lost 8 bases and 6 bases, in that order; junction bases with no gene match: 17. The CDR3 region is CASLPYGQGYGAEAFF. The CDR3 DNA reads as TGTGCCAGCCTCCCGTATGGACAGGGATATGGCGCTGAAGCTTTCTTT.

The chain combines TRBV9 with TRBJ1-3; D uncertain. V gave up 1 base and J gave up 4 bases, with 6 bases separating them. This CDR3 has 13 amino acids. Germline V lookup: CDR1 SGDLS, CDR2 YYNGEE. DNA for the CDR3: TGTGCCAGCAGCGTATCGGGGGGAAACACCATATATTTT. It codes for CASSVSGGNTIYF.

CDR3 protein: CASSFLSQAQYF. The DNA for the CDR3 is TGTGCCAGCAGTTTCCTGAGCCAGGCGCAGTACTTC. The V and J genes are TRBV7-9 and TRBJ2-7, with unresolved D. Germline values: CDR1 SEHNR, CDR2 FQNEAQ (reference sequence). The CDR3 consists of 12 residues. The V end was cut by 6 bases, the J end by 9 bases, with 15 bases between.

This clone was detected a few times. The J gene is TRBJ1-1, the V gene TRBV29-1; D is ambiguous. Between the trimmed V and J ends, which lost 3 bases and 4 bases, there was a span of 12 bases. The germline gives CDR1 SQVTM, CDR2 ANQGSEA. The CDR3 has 13 residues. The CDR3 loop reads CSVDWAGGTEAFF. The CDR3 nucleotides are TGCAGCGTTGATTGGGCGGGCGGCACTGAAGCTTTCTTT.

The chain links TRBV2 to TRBJ2-2; D is perhaps TRBD1 (5 bases). Trimming removed 11 bases from V and 2 bases from J, with 15 bases in between. The germline gives CDR1 SNHLY, CDR2 FYNNEI. There are 14 residues in the CDR3. The CDR3: CAVRVEENTGELFF. The DNA of the CDR3 is TGTGCCGTCAGGGTTGAGGAAAACACCGGGGAGCTGTTTTTT.

This clone was seen more than once but under ten times. The V gene is TRBV30, the J gene TRBJ1-4, with D uncertain. Looked up from germline, CDR1 is GTSNPN and CDR2 is SVGIG (reference sequence). This CDR3 is built from 12 residues. Deletions cut 1 base from V and 8 bases from J, with 8 bases between. DNA for the CDR3: TGTGCCTGGAGTGACAGAGGGGAAAAACTGTTTTTT. The encoded protein is CAWSDRGEKLFF. Drawing the rest from reference TRBV30 and TRBJ1-4, the complete variable domain is SQTIHQWPATLVQPVGSPLSLECTVEGTSNPNLYWYRQAAGRGLQLLFYSVGIGQISSEVPQNLSASRPQDRQFILSSKKLLLSDSGFYLCAWSDRGEKLFFGSGTQLSVL.

The chain has TRBV7-8 and TRBJ2-1; a weak D match, TRBD2 (6 bases). Trimming removed 4 bases from V and 6 bases from J, with 22 bases in between. The CDR3 is made up of 17 amino acids. Germline assignment: CDR1 SGHVS and CDR2 FQNEAQ. In nucleotides, the CDR3 is TGTGCCAGCAGCTCATCTGAGGGACTCCCCGCCATCAATGAGCAGTTCTTC. Translated: CASSSSEGLPAINEQFF.

The rearrangement links TRBV9 to TRBJ2-3; TRBD2 aligns across 9 bases. The V gene's germline CDR1 is SGDLS and CDR2 YYNGEE. The CDR3 sequence is 16 residues long. Trimming removed 6 bases from V and 6 bases from J; junction bases left unmatched: 14. The CDR3 nucleotides are TGTGCCAGCACCGAAAGAGCGGGGGGCCGCCCGGATACGCAGTATTTT. This codes for CASTERAGGRPDTQYF.

The gene calls are TRBV5-1 and TRBJ2-3; the match to TRBD2 covers 8 bases. CDR1 SGHRS and CDR2 YFSETQ come from the germline V gene. J gave up 0 bases and V 0 bases, and 3 bases lay outside the gene matches. This CDR3 is 16 amino acids long. CDR3 protein: CASSLGAGGSTDTQYF. As DNA, the CDR3 is TGCGCCAGCAGCTTGGGTGCGGGGGGTAGCACAGATACGCAGTATTTT.